A selection of T cell receptor beta chains follows, all from one sample in a study of blood T cell repertoires in COVID-19. Generated by immunoSEQ multiplex PCR, the TCRdb table keeps only in-frame clones and is missing some. The table records more than 150,000 clones, roughly 89% of them present only once. Sequencing input: peripheral blood. These receptors originate from a man aged 45-65 years with acute or convalescent COVID-19. The CDR3 runs from the conserved cysteine through the conserved F or W. D genes are given only for firm matches.

CDR3 length: 13; D gene: .; V gene: TRBV19; J gene: TRBJ1-1; CDR3 protein: CASSIREWTEAFF; CDR3 DNA: TGTGCCAGTAGTATAAGGGAGTGGACTGAAGCTTTCTTT
CDR3 length: 19; D gene: TRBD2; V gene: TRBV7-8; J gene: TRBJ2-1; CDR3 protein: CASIGMGLAGGSSYNEQFF; CDR3 DNA: TGTGCCAGCATCGGGATGGGACTAGCGGGAGGGAGCTCCTACAATGAGCAGTTCTTC
CDR3 length: 16; D gene: TRBD2; V gene: TRBV5-1; J gene: TRBJ2-3; CDR3 protein: CASTLGPSGSRDTQYF; CDR3 DNA: TGCGCCAGCACCTTGGGGCCTAGCGGGAGTCGGGATACGCAGTATTTT
CDR3 length: 13; D gene: .; V gene: TRBV19; J gene: TRBJ1-2; CDR3 protein: CASSDSDPYGYTF; CDR3 DNA: TGTGCCAGTAGTGACAGCGACCCCTATGGCTACACCTTC
CDR3 length: 16; D gene: .; V gene: TRBV7-2; J gene: TRBJ1-4; CDR3 protein: CASSLGQVATNEKLFF; CDR3 DNA: TGTGCCAGCAGCTTAGGACAGGTCGCAACTAATGAAAAACTGTTTTTT
CDR3 length: 19; D gene: .; V gene: TRBV28; J gene: TRBJ1-4; CDR3 protein: CASSLPRRILGGLGEKLFF; CDR3 DNA: TGTGCCAGCAGTTTACCCAGACGAATCCTGGGGGGGCTCGGTGAAAAACTGTTTTTT
CDR3 length: 16; D gene: TRBD1; V gene: TRBV29-1; J gene: TRBJ1-1; CDR3 protein: CSVLEDRLGRSTEAFF; CDR3 DNA: TGCAGCGTCCTGGAGGACAGGCTAGGACGATCCACTGAAGCTTTCTTT
CDR3 length: 15; D gene: TRBD2; V gene: TRBV9; J gene: TRBJ2-3; CDR3 protein: CASSLGLAGADTQYF; CDR3 DNA: TGTGCCAGCAGCTTGGGACTAGCGGGAGCAGATACGCAGTATTTT
CDR3 length: 17; D gene: TRBD1; V gene: TRBV7-2; J gene: TRBJ2-7; CDR3 protein: CASSLGGVGTGIYEQYF; CDR3 DNA: TGTGCCAGCAGCTTAGGAGGGGTCGGGACAGGGATCTACGAGCAGTACTTC
CDR3 length: 15; D gene: TRBD1; V gene: TRBV6-1; J gene: TRBJ2-2; CDR3 protein: CASSEAWTGAGELFF; CDR3 DNA: TGTGCCAGCAGTGAAGCTTGGACAGGGGCCGGGGAGCTGTTTTTT
CDR3 length: 14; D gene: .; V gene: TRBV5-1; J gene: TRBJ1-1; CDR3 protein: CASSLGLQNTEAFF; CDR3 DNA: TGCGCCAGCAGCTTGGGACTCCAGAACACTGAAGCTTTCTTT
CDR3 length: 15; D gene: TRBD1; V gene: TRBV28; J gene: TRBJ1-4; CDR3 protein: CASSSAGGGEEKLFF; CDR3 DNA: TGTGCCAGCAGTTCCGCAGGGGGCGGAGAGGAAAAACTGTTTTTT
CDR3 length: 14; D gene: .; V gene: TRBV27; J gene: TRBJ2-2; CDR3 protein: CASSSPWTTGELFF; CDR3 DNA: TGTGCCAGCAGTTCCCCTTGGACTACCGGGGAGCTGTTTTTT
CDR3 length: 13; D gene: .; V gene: TRBV11-2; J gene: TRBJ2-7; CDR3 protein: CASSFGLPYEQYF; CDR3 DNA: TGTGCCAGCAGCTTCGGACTACCCTACGAGCAGTACTTC
CDR3 length: 13; D gene: .; V gene: TRBV29-1; J gene: TRBJ2-2; CDR3 protein: CSVALGNTGELFF; CDR3 DNA: TGCAGCGTCGCGCTAGGAAACACCGGGGAGCTGTTTTTT
CDR3 length: 10; D gene: .; V gene: TRBV3-1/TRBV3-2; J gene: TRBJ2-5; CDR3 protein: CASGRETQYF; CDR3 DNA: TGTGCCAGCGGGAGGGAGACCCAGTACTTC
CDR3 length: 16; D gene: TRBD1; V gene: TRBV7-2; J gene: TRBJ2-5; CDR3 protein: CASSYRDRGGQETQYF; CDR3 DNA: TGTGCCAGCAGCTATCGGGACAGGGGGGGTCAAGAGACCCAGTACTTC
CDR3 length: 14; D gene: TRBD2; V gene: TRBV6-5; J gene: TRBJ2-7; CDR3 protein: CASRPGLAGRGQYF; CDR3 DNA: TGTGCCAGCAGACCGGGACTAGCGGGACGGGGGCAGTACTTC
CDR3 length: 17; D gene: TRBD2; V gene: TRBV11-2; J gene: TRBJ2-5; CDR3 protein: CASSPGTSGRWDETQYF; CDR3 DNA: TGTGCCAGCAGCCCAGGGACTAGCGGGAGGTGGGATGAGACCCAGTACTTC
CDR3 length: 15; D gene: .; V gene: TRBV11-1; J gene: TRBJ2-7; CDR3 protein: CASSPKRTQPGEQYF; CDR3 DNA: TGTGCCAGCAGCCCTAAACGGACCCAGCCGGGGGAGCAGTACTTC
CDR3 length: 16; D gene: TRBD1; V gene: TRBV7-2; J gene: TRBJ1-1; CDR3 protein: CASSLAGQGTFTEAFF; CDR3 DNA: TGTGCCAGCAGCTTAGCCGGACAGGGGACGTTCACTGAAGCTTTCTTT
CDR3 length: 15; D gene: .; V gene: TRBV4-1; J gene: TRBJ2-1; CDR3 protein: CASSQPTGAYNEQFF; CDR3 DNA: TGCGCCAGCAGCCAACCAACGGGGGCCTACAATGAGCAGTTCTTC
CDR3 length: 15; D gene: .; V gene: TRBV2; J gene: TRBJ1-6; CDR3 protein: CASSGFGGVQSPLHF; CDR3 DNA: TGTGCCAGCAGTGGTTTCGGGGGTGTGCAATCCCCCCTCCACTTT
CDR3 length: 16; D gene: TRBD1; V gene: TRBV30; J gene: TRBJ2-4; CDR3 protein: CAWVPGQGLAKNIQYF; CDR3 DNA: TGTGCCTGGGTCCCGGGACAGGGTCTAGCCAAAAACATTCAGTACTTC
CDR3 length: 14; D gene: .; V gene: TRBV4-3; J gene: TRBJ2-5; CDR3 protein: CASSQDISTETQYF; CDR3 DNA: TGCGCCAGCAGCCAAGATATCAGTACAGAGACCCAGTACTTC
CDR3 length: 15; D gene: .; V gene: TRBV5-4; J gene: TRBJ1-1; CDR3 protein: CASSPPSGRVTEAFF; CDR3 DNA: TGTGCCAGCAGCCCTCCCTCGGGCAGGGTCACTGAAGCTTTCTTT